The clone carrying this T cell receptor (beta chain) came up a few times. This sample's treatment: roughly 18 received Ad26.COV2.S at low or high dose, single or two shots; about 5 received placebo; per-sample allocation not given. Material that was analyzed had been drawn on day 63 after the first vaccine or placebo injection. The data derive from a study of Ad26.COV2.S vaccination and SARS-CoV-2 variants. Generated by immunoSEQ multiplex PCR, the TCRdb table keeps only in-frame clones and is missing some. Among 380,000 or so clones, about 88% were seen once, and the ten largest hold 6.4%. There are 19 residues in the CDR3. V was pared by 0 bases and J by 8 bases, with 14 bases of the junction left unmatched. Germline V lookup: CDR1 SGHNT, CDR2 YENEEA.

The sequence came from a person between 18 and 60 years old who received the Ad26.COV2.S COVID-19 vaccine or a placebo. The gene calls are TRBV11-3 and TRBJ2-1; 12 nucleotides match TRBD2. Source: peripheral blood, taken in a trial of Ad26.COV2.S vaccine versus placebo. CDR3 nucleotides: TGTGCCAGCAGCTTAGAAAGCTCCGGACGACTAGCGGGAGTCCATGAGCAGTTCTTC. Translated, it gives CASSLESSGRLAGVHEQFF. Full variable domain (missing parts from reference TRBV11-3 and TRBJ2-1): EAGVVQSPRYKIIEKKQPVAFWCNPISGHNTLYWYLQNLGQGPELLIRYENEEAVDDSQLPKDRFSAERLKGVDSTLKIQPAELGDSAVYLCASSLESSGRLAGVHEQFFGPGTRLTVL.